This T cell receptor beta chain was found in a study of blood T cell repertoires in COVID-19. The CDR3 runs 15 residues. The V segment lost 4 bases and the J segment 0 bases; nucleotides outside the gene matches: 4. The V gene's germline CDR1 is MNHEY and CDR2 SVGEGT. Participants reported their clinical history, and cohort assignment relied on those reports. Two negative PCRs, clearance, or symptom resolution characterized the recovered Cohort 3 donors. Sequencing used immunoSEQ multiplex PCR; TCRdb keeps in-frame clones, though not all of them. Found here are 310,000 or so clones, approximately 90% of them singletons; the top ten hold 1% to 1.3%.

The receptor was derived from a woman in her thirties who had recovered from COVID-19. The chain couples TRBV6-2 or TRBV6-3 to TRBJ2-3, with 7 bases matching TRBD2. The sequenced material came from PBMCs or T cells enriched from blood (not recorded which). The CDR3 spells CASSSYSGSTDTQYF. The CDR3 DNA is TGTGCCAGCAGTTCCTATAGCGGGAGCACAGATACGCAGTATTTT.